This is a list of T cell receptor beta chains from one sample in a study of regulatory T cells in long-lasting Graves disease. TCRdb analysed the multiplex PCR reads with MiXCR anew, one entry per CDR3 protein. The table has 530,000 or so distinct CDR3 sequences, 15% to 20% seen once. Another study also made use of these data, one on T cells in Graves' hyperthyroidism and ophthalmopathy.

The sequencing here drew on peripheral blood mononuclear cells (PBMCs), taken at new diagnosis, from a patient treated with antithyroid drugs. The source is a man between 18 and 29 years old with Graves disease. CDR3s include the opening cysteine and the closing phenylalanine or tryptophan. D genes are given only for firm matches. Rows give clone size only sometimes, using once, few, many, or a class for an expanded clone.

V gene	J gene	clone size	D gene	CDR3 DNA	CDR3 protein
TRBV18	TRBJ2-7	.	.	TGTGCCAGCTCACCACCGATGACATACTACGAGCAGTACTTC	CASSPPMTYYEQYF
TRBV30	TRBJ2-1	many	TRBD2	TGTGCCTGGAGTAGACTAGCGGGAGGCTTCAATGAGCAGTTCTTC	CAWSRLAGGFNEQFF
TRBV29-1	TRBJ2-5	many	.	TGCAGCGTTGAAGATGCGGTCGGGGAGGAGACCCAGTACTTC	CSVEDAVGEETQYF
TRBV28	TRBJ1-5	few	.	TGTGCCAGCAGCAGACGAGGGATTCACAGCAATCAGCCCCAGCATTTT	CASSRRGIHSNQPQHF
TRBV5-1	TRBJ1-2	many	.	TGCGCCAGCAGTCAGCGAACGGGGGAAGCTAACTATGGCTACACCTTC	CASSQRTGEANYGYTF
TRBV5-1	TRBJ2-7	.	TRBD2	TGCGCCAGCAGCAGAAATAGCGGGACTTCCTACGAGCAGTACTTC	CASSRNSGTSYEQYF
TRBV4-1	TRBJ1-5	few	TRBD1	TGCGCCAGCAGCCAAGAGTGGGACAGCCGAAATCAGCCCCAGCATTTT	CASSQEWDSRNQPQHF
TRBV6-1	TRBJ2-1	.	TRBD2	TGTGCCAGCAGGGGAGCGGGAGGGGACTACAATGAGCAGTTCTTC	CASRGAGGDYNEQFF
TRBV5-1	TRBJ2-7	few	TRBD1	TGCGCCAGCAGCCTCCGGGACAGCGATTTCGAGCAGTACTTC	CASSLRDSDFEQYF
TRBV28	TRBJ1-5	many	.	TGTGCCAGCAGTTACACCATCAATCAGCCCCAGCATTTT	CASSYTINQPQHF
TRBV12-3/TRBV12-4	TRBJ1-5	many	.	TGTGCCAGCAGTAGGGGTCGGGAGCCCCAGCATTTT	CASSRGREPQHF
TRBV28	TRBJ2-1	.	TRBD2	TGTGCCAGCAGTCCTCCGGGACTAGCGGCACACAATGAGCAGTTCTTC	CASSPPGLAAHNEQFF
TRBV30	TRBJ1-2	many	.	TGTGCCTGGCTGGGGGGGGACTATGGCTACACCTTC	CAWLGGDYGYTF
TRBV20-1	TRBJ2-5	.	.	TGCAGTGCTACAGGGTTAGAGACCCAGTACTTC	CSATGLETQYF
TRBV29-1	TRBJ2-7	many	.	TGCAGCGTTGTTGGAGGGCAGGGGTACGAGCAGTACTTC	CSVVGGQGYEQYF
TRBV5-1	TRBJ2-2	few	TRBD2	TGCGCCAGCAGCTTGACAGCGGGAGCGGGCGGGGAGCTGTTTTTT	CASSLTAGAGGELFF
TRBV13	TRBJ2-1	few	.	TGTGCCAGCAGCCCCGACCGAGGGACCACTCACTCCTACAATGAGCAGTTCTTC	CASSPDRGTTHSYNEQFF
TRBV5-1	TRBJ2-3	many	.	TGCGCCAGCAGCTTGAGCAGGCAGACCACAGATACGCAGTATTTT	CASSLSRQTTDTQYF
TRBV20-1	TRBJ2-7	many	.	TGCAGTGCTAGCAGTACAGGGAAGTACGAGCAGTACTTC	CSASSTGKYEQYF
TRBV20-1	TRBJ2-7	.	TRBD2	TGCAGTGCTGGAAGAGCGGGAGGGTCCTACGAGCAGTACTTC	CSAGRAGGSYEQYF
TRBV12-5	TRBJ2-3	many	TRBD2	TGTGCTAGTGGCACTCGAGGACTAGCGGGAGGGGGCACAGATACGCAGTATTTT	CASGTRGLAGGGTDTQYF
TRBV5-1	TRBJ2-1	few	TRBD2	TGCGCCAGCAGCTTGGCCGGGACTAGCGGGAGGGTGGGGCAGTTCTTC	CASSLAGTSGRVGQFF
TRBV5-1	TRBJ2-6	.	.	TGCGCCAGCAGCACAGCCCCAGGCTCTGGGGCCAACGTCCTGACTTTC	CASSTAPGSGANVLTF